The rows below give T cell receptor beta chains drawn from one sample of a study of Tregs in tolerant kidney transplant recipients. Sequencing was performed with immunoSEQ multiplex PCR; in TCRdb, only in-frame clones are kept and a portion is missing. The sample has about 18,000 clones, 80% to 90% seen once. Input material: Tregs from blood. These receptors originate from a human donor in good health. CDR3s include the opening cysteine and the closing phenylalanine or tryptophan.

V	J	CDR3
TRBV18	TRBJ2-7	CASSQPGQGAWEQYF
TRBV5-1	TRBJ2-3	CASSRTWGGGVSTDTQYF
TRBV29-1	TRBJ1-4	CSVSKGRDEKLFF
TRBV14	TRBJ2-1	CASSQVGSSYNEQFF
TRBV5-1	TRBJ2-7	CASSLDSPSDEQYF
TRBV7-3	TRBJ2-2	CASSLSPSTGTGELFF
TRBV15	TRBJ2-3	CATSPGRTDTQYF
TRBV5-4	TRBJ2-3	CASSLFSGDTDTQYF
TRBV28	TRBJ2-5	CASSFGGQEKTQYF
TRBV4-3	TRBJ2-1	CASSQRDKRFF
TRBV5-5	TRBJ2-3	CASSLSFPDTQYF
TRBV19	TRBJ1-1	CASSKNTEAFF
TRBV18	TRBJ1-5	CASSPDRDQPQHF
TRBV28	TRBJ2-7	CASMDGQTSYEQYF
TRBV9	TRBJ2-3	CASSARTSGGADTQYF
TRBV7-3	TRBJ2-1	CASSKTLPRLGSYNEQFF
TRBV5-1	TRBJ2-2	CASSADLLAGELFF
TRBV29-1	TRBJ2-5	CSVGKGETQYF
TRBV29-1	TRBJ1-1	CSVIRGQMNTEAFF
TRBV7-9	TRBJ2-1	CASSKTSGRANEQFF
TRBV5-1	TRBJ2-7	CASKGAGGPGEQYF
TRBV18	TRBJ2-1	CASSPGTSGQQFF
TRBV9	TRBJ2-7	CASADRDREAHYEQYF
TRBV5-1	TRBJ1-2	CASSQDLGGYTF
TRBV7-4	TRBJ1-2	CASSLIARKTYGYTF
TRBV5-6	TRBJ2-5	CASSPGGYQETQYF
TRBV7-6	TRBJ2-3	CASSFSSSDTQYF
TRBV2	TRBJ2-3	CAISLGDTQYF
TRBV5-1	TRBJ2-7	CASSADRGLNYEQYF
TRBV19	TRBJ2-2	CASSAFAGELFF
TRBV19	TRBJ1-2	CASSPGAGGYTF
TRBV7-8	TRBJ1-2	CASSQQNYGYTF
TRBV20-1	TRBJ2-5	CSAAPGETQYF
TRBV6-1	TRBJ2-2	CASSARQGTYTGELFF
TRBV7-2	TRBJ2-7	CASSPGGPRNEQYF
TRBV19	TRBJ1-5	CASSLSGADQPQHF
TRBV6-5	TRBJ1-6	CASQQGAYSPLHF
TRBV7-4	TRBJ2-2	CASSFISTGANTGELFF
TRBV5-4	TRBJ1-1	CASSLVDSNTEAFF
TRBV19	TRBJ1-2	CASSTQGTGLSPGYGYTF
TRBV11-3	TRBJ2-1	CASSPGQGYNEQFF
TRBV7-1	TRBJ1-1	CASRPGDMNTEAFF
TRBV30	TRBJ1-3	CAWSRYRASSGNTIYF
TRBV6-5	TRBJ2-3	CASSYAGQSITDTQYF
TRBV4-2	TRBJ2-5	CASSQGLAGRIQETQYF
TRBV7-9	TRBJ2-5	CASSWQGTESETQYF
TRBV6-9	TRBJ1-6	CASRGGANSPLHF
TRBV7-9	TRBJ2-1	CASSSLDRGDYNEQFF
TRBV2	TRBJ2-1	CASKDGRGDFEQFF
TRBV9	TRBJ1-1	CASSFGTGPWTEAFF
TRBV5-1	TRBJ1-1	CASSLAPTGGSTEAFF
TRBV5-1	TRBJ1-2	CASSLQGGSNYGYTF
TRBV2	TRBJ2-7	CASKRSSYEQYF
TRBV6-6	TRBJ2-4	CASRDQGTKNIQYF
TRBV5-6	TRBJ2-5	CASSLGPGLAPSKTQYF
TRBV7-9	TRBJ2-6	CASSPAIWDSSGANVLTF
TRBV11-3	TRBJ2-1	CASSRGAGVVFNEQFF
TRBV5-4	TRBJ1-1	CASSLQGSFGTEAFF
TRBV11-3	TRBJ2-1	CASSLDAGSYNEQFF
TRBV2	TRBJ1-1	CASSVGSNTEAFF